One sample yielded the 16 T cell receptor beta chains listed below, sequenced in a study of blood T cell repertoires in COVID-19. Profiling relied on immunoSEQ multiplex PCR, and the TCRdb table lists in-frame clones only, not all of them. The repertoire consists of some 260,000 clones, with around 82% occurring once and the leading ten covering around 3.2%. Sequences were obtained from peripheral blood. Source of these receptors: a young woman with acute or convalescent COVID-19.

The genes are TRBV28 and TRBJ1-2; TRBD1 is a possible D gene (6 bases). Germline loops: CDR1 MDHEN, CDR2 SYDVKM. V was trimmed by 3 bases and J by 6 bases, leaving 11 bases between them. The CDR3 contains 13 residues. CDR3 in DNA: TGTGCCAGCAGTTTGCCTTACAGGGATGGCTACACCTTC. It yields the protein CASSLPYRDGYTF.

This chain joins TRBV15 and TRBJ2-3; D is possibly TRBD2 (5 bases). V was cut by 3 bases and J by 4 bases, with 14 bases left in between. This CDR3 region has 15 residues. Germline V gene data show CDR1 as LNHNV and CDR2 as YYDKDF (reference sequence). In DNA form, the CDR3 reads TGTGCCACCAGCAGGACGTGGGAGAGAGCAGATACGCAGTATTTT. It specifies CATSRTWERADTQYF.

CDR3 DNA sequence: TGTGCCAGCAGCTTAGGTGCCGGGACAGACAATCAGCCCCAGCATTTT. Translating gives CASSLGAGTDNQPQHF. This rearrangement joins TRBV7-2 to TRBJ1-5, with TRBD1 matching over 7 bases. Germline CDR1 SGHTA, CDR2 FQGNSA. The CDR3 runs 16 residues. Unmatched junction bases numbered 6, after V lost 1 base and J lost 3 bases.

The chain employs TRBV10-1 and TRBJ2-2, with 11 bases that match TRBD2. The germline gives CDR1 WNHNN, CDR2 SYGVQD (reference sequence). Trimming at V came to 0 bases and at J to 6 bases, leaving 6 bases not matched to a gene. The length of the CDR3 is 17 residues. The CDR3 region is CASSESALAGVPGELFF. CDR3 DNA sequence: TGCGCCAGCAGTGAGTCAGCACTAGCGGGAGTTCCCGGGGAGCTGTTTTTT.

The CDR3: CASKPRAGAFNQPQHF. In DNA, the CDR3 is TGTGCCAGCAAGCCTAGGGCAGGGGCCTTCAATCAGCCCCAGCATTTT. The chain has TRBV27 and TRBJ1-5; D might be TRBD1 (6 bases). Germline-derived CDR1 and CDR2 are MNHEY and SMNVEV (reference sequence). CDR3 length equals 16 residues. Deletions cut 7 bases from V and 3 bases from J, with 19 bases between.

The rearrangement links TRBV7-8 to TRBJ1-1, with D tentatively TRBD1 (5 bases). Trimming took off 3 bases at V and 1 base at J, with 6 bases between the two ends. This CDR3 has 13 residues. Germline values: CDR1 SGHVS, CDR2 FQNEAQ. The CDR3, as DNA: TGTGCCAGCAGCTTTACAGGGAACACTGAAGCTTTCTTT. Its protein product is CASSFTGNTEAFF.

The chain links TRBV7-9 to TRBJ2-5; no clear D. V lost 1 base and J 5 bases, leaving 5 bases between the germline ends. The V gene's germline CDR1 is SEHNR and CDR2 FQNEAQ (reference sequence). The CDR3 loop spans 12 amino acids. CDR3 coding DNA: TGTGCCAGCAGCTTAGTCGGGGAGACCCAGTACTTC. Translated: CASSLVGETQYF.

CDR3: CASSLLGLASSTDTQYF. CDR3 nucleotide sequence: TGCGCCAGCAGCTTGTTGGGACTAGCTTCGAGCACAGATACGCAGTATTTT. V is TRBV5-1 and J is TRBJ2-3, with 9 nucleotides matching TRBD2. In germline, CDR1 is SGHRS, CDR2 YFSETQ. The CDR3 contains 17 residues. With V trimmed by 1 base and J by 0 bases, 6 bases remained unmatched.

There are a few counts of this clone. The chain uses TRBV12-3 or TRBV12-4 and TRBJ1-2; TRBD1 agrees at 9 bases. With 6 bases clipped from V and 7 bases from J, the junction kept 6 bases outside the gene matches. The CDR3 has 13 residues. The CDR3: CASRPTGGGGYTF. The CDR3, as DNA: TGTGCCAGCAGACCCACAGGGGGCGGTGGCTACACCTTC.

CDR3 protein: CASSPARTNEGDEQFF. In nucleotides, the CDR3 is TGTGCCAGCAGCCCAGCCCGGACGAACGAGGGGGATGAGCAGTTCTTC. The gene calls are TRBV5-6 and TRBJ2-1, with D possibly being TRBD1 (6 bases). The CDR3 length is 16 residues. Germline V CDR1 and CDR2: SGHDT, YYEEEE. The V end lost 4 bases, the J end lost 8 bases, and 22 bases lay between the germline ends.

This chain uses TRBV2 with TRBJ1-5; D gene ambiguous. Germline V gene data show CDR1 as SNHLY and CDR2 as FYNNEI. The CDR3 totals 14 residues. V was pared by 3 bases and J by 4 bases, with 10 bases between. The CDR3 sequence is CASSDRRVNQPQHF. The CDR3 DNA follows: TGTGCCAGCAGTGACAGGCGGGTAAATCAGCCCCAGCATTTT.

The chain uses TRBV5-8 and TRBJ2-1; 12 positions match TRBD2. CDR1 and CDR2 (germline): SGHTS, YDEGEE. Trimming took 4 bases from V and 12 from J; bases not matched to a gene: 14. The CDR3 has 16 residues. The CDR3 here is CASSARLAGDRRAQFF. CDR3 in DNA: TGTGCCAGCAGCGCCCGACTAGCGGGAGATCGGCGAGCGCAGTTCTTC.

The chain combines TRBV20-1 with TRBJ2-5, with D unresolved. The CDR3 runs to 15 residues. V was trimmed by 3 bases and J by 0 bases, leaving 14 bases between them. Germline V gene data show CDR1 as DFQATT and CDR2 as SNEGSKA (reference sequence). CDR3 bases: TGCAGTGCTAGTGGGTTTCTGGAGCACCAAGAGACCCAGTACTTC. Translated: CSASGFLEHQETQYF.

V usage is TRBV10-1 and J usage is TRBJ2-7; D is perhaps TRBD2 (5 bases). Germline loops: CDR1 WNHNN, CDR2 SYGVQD (reference sequence). The CDR3 length is 13 residues. V was pared by 10 bases and J by 2 bases, with 15 bases between. The CDR3 spells CATLAGRAYEQYF. The CDR3 coding sequence is TGCGCCACCCTTGCTGGGCGGGCCTACGAGCAGTACTTC.

The rearrangement links TRBV5-5 to TRBJ1-1; D unresolved. Germline CDR1 reads SGHKS; CDR2 reads YYEKEE (reference sequence). Trimming left V 4 bases short and J 1 base short, with 8 bases between. The CDR3 contains 13 residues. CDR3 sequence reads: CASSHSGNTEAFF. The CDR3 DNA is TGTGCCAGCAGCCACAGCGGGAACACTGAAGCTTTCTTT.

J is TRBJ1-2 and V is TRBV11-2; perhaps TRBD1 as D (5 bases). The CDR3 runs 15 residues. Germline-derived CDR1 and CDR2 are SGHAT and FQNNGV. Trimming left V 5 bases short and J 5 bases short, with 18 bases between. The CDR3 DNA follows: TGTGCCAGCAGCCCTCCCTTCACCGGGACTTATGGCTACACCTTC. Translating gives CASSPPFTGTYGYTF.